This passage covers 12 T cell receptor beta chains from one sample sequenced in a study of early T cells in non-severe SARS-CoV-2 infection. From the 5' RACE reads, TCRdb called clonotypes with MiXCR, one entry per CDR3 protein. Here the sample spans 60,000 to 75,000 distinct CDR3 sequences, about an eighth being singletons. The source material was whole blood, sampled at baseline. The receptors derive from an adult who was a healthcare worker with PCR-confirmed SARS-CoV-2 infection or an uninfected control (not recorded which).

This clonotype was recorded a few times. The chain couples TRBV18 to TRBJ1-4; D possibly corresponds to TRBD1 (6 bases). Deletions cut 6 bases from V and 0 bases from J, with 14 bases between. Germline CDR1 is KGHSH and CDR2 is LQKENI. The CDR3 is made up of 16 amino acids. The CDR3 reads CASSRQASTTNEKLFF. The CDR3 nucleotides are TGTGCCAGCTCCCGACAGGCGTCGACAACTAATGAAAAACTGTTTTTT.

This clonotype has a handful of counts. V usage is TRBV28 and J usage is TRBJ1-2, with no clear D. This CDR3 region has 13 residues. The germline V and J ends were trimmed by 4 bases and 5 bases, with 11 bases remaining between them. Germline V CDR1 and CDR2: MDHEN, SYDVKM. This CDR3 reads CASSSTELYGYTF. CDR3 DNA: TGTGCCAGCAGTTCCACAGAACTATATGGCTACACCTTC.

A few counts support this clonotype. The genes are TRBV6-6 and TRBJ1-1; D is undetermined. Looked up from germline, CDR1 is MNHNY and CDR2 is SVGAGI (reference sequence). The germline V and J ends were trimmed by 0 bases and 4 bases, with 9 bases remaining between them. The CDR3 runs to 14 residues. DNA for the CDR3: TGTGCCAGCAGTTACTCGTACTGGGGCACTGAAGCTTTCTTT. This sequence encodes CASSYSYWGTEAFF.

The CDR3 spells CATSDIQETQYF. The CDR3, as DNA: TGTGCCACCAGTGATATCCAAGAGACCCAGTACTTC. J is TRBJ2-5 and V is TRBV24-1, with D unresolved. The CDR3 is 12 amino acids. Between the trimmed V and J ends, which lost 3 bases and 1 base, there was a span of 2 bases. Germline assignment: CDR1 KGHDR and CDR2 SFDVKD.

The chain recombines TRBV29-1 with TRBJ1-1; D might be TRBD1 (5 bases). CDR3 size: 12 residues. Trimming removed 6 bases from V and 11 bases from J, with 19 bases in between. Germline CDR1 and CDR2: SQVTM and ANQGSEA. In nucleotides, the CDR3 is TGCAGCGTGGGGGACGGTGGACTGCTTGCTTTCTTT. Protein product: CSVGDGGLLAFF.

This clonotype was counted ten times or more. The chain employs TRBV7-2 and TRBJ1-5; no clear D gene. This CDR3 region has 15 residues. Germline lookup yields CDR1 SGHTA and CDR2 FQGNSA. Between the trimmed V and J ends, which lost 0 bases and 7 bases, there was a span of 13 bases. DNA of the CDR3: TGTGCCAGCAGCTTAGCGCATTCGGGAGGGCAGCCCCAGCATTTT. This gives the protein CASSLAHSGGQPQHF.

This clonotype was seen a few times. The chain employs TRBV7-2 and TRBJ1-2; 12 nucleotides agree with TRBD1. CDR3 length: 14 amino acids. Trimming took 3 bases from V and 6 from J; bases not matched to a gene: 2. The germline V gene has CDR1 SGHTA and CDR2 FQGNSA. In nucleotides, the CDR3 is TGTGCCAGCAGCTTCCGGGACAGGGGGCATGGCTACACCTTC. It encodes CASSFRDRGHGYTF.

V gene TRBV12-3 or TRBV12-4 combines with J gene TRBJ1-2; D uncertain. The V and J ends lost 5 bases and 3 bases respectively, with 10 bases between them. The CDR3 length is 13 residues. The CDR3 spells CASSPDGYYGYTF. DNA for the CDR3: TGTGCCAGCAGTCCGGACGGCTACTATGGCTACACCTTC.

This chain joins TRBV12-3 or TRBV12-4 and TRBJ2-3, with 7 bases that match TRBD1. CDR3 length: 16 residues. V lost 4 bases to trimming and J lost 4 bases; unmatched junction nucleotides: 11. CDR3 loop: CASSSPLDRFPDTQYF. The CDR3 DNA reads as TGTGCCAGCAGTTCCCCCCTGGACAGGTTCCCAGATACGCAGTATTTT.

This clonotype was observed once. CDR3 sequence: CASSYGQGSYDTQYF. The CDR3 bases are TGTGCCAGCAGTTACGGCCAGGGGAGTTACGATACGCAGTATTTT. This sequence joins TRBV6-5 and TRBJ2-3; possibly TRBD1 for D (6 bases). This CDR3 is 15 amino acids long. V was clipped by 2 bases and J by 6 bases, with 15 bases between them. CDR1 is MNHEY and CDR2 is SVGAGI in the germline V gene.

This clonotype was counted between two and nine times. This CDR3 is CASSLVGALSNEQFF. CDR3 sequence (DNA): TGCGCCAGCAGCTTGGTAGGGGCCCTTTCCAATGAGCAGTTCTTC. The chain couples TRBV5-1 to TRBJ2-1, with TRBD1 as a possible D gene (5 bases). This CDR3 has 15 residues. Germline loops: CDR1 SGHRS, CDR2 YFSETQ. V lost 0 bases and J 6 bases, leaving 13 bases between the germline ends.

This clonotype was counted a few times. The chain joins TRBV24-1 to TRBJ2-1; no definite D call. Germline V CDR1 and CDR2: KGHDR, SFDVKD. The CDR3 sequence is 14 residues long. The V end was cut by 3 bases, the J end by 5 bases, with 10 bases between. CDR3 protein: CATSDPRQDNEQFF. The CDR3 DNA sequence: TGTGCCACCAGTGATCCCCGACAAGACAATGAGCAGTTCTTC.